This TCR beta chain was retrieved from a study of shared clonotypes between healthy human individuals. Overall study findings and caveats: Represented genetic and exposure-history diversity was restricted by having few donors.

The germline V gene has CDR1 SGHRS and CDR2 YFSETQ. The CDR3 loop spans 15 amino acids. V lost 0 bases to trimming and J lost 4 bases, with 8 bases between them. This clone came up many times. No antigen is known for it. Profiling relied on immunoSEQ multiplex PCR, and the TCRdb table lists in-frame clones only, not all of them. The profile shows fewer than 400,000 clones, approximately 79% of them singletons. This rearrangement joins TRBV5-1 to TRBJ2-6; D is unclear. The sample consisted of memory CD4+ T cells sorted from blood. The subset is: CD45RA-negative fraction. This clonotype originated in a man aged 25 to 45 in good health. The CDR3 here is CASSLGGTGANVLTF. DNA for the CDR3: TGCGCCAGCAGCTTGGGAGGTACGGGGGCCAACGTCCTGACTTTC. The whole variable domain, filled in from reference TRBV5-1 and TRBJ2-6, reads KAGVTQTPRYLIKTRGQQVTLSCSPISGHRSVSWYQQTPGQGLQFLFEYFSETQRNKGNFPGRFSGRQFSNSRSEMNVSTLELGDSALYLCASSLGGTGANVLTFGAGSRLTVL.